This T cell receptor beta chain was recorded in a study of cytomegalovirus exposure and HLA in healthy donors. Study information: Drawn from HLA-typed donors, 80 million to 100 million unique TCRs were held in an early data release. Study outcomes and limitations: A later analysis found most CMV-associated TCR beta chains apparently HLA-restricted.

The PCR employed 60 Vbeta primers together with 13 Jbeta primers. The table came from immunoSEQ multiplex PCR; TCRdb's copy has only in-frame clones and leaves some out. Of about 54,000 clones in the sample, approximately 81% are singletons; the top ten hold 2.5% to 3.5%. In germline, CDR1 is GTSNPN, CDR2 SVGIG (reference sequence). Trimming at V came to 2 bases and at J to 5 bases, leaving 6 bases not matched to a gene. CDR3 length: 14 amino acids. As regards this clone: Its antigen remains unknown.

Though nominally healthy at sampling, donors likely had unrecorded immune exposures. The sequencing input was PBMCs. This TCR came from a woman in her late teens or twenties in good health and CMV-seronegative. The V call is TRBV30, the J call TRBJ1-2, with 9 bases aligning to TRBD1. CDR3 nucleotides: TGTGCCTGGAGTATTCTCGGGACAGGGTATGGCTACACCTTC. This encodes CAWSILGTGYGYTF. The full variable domain, rest sourced from reference TRBV30 and TRBJ1-2, is SQTIHQWPATLVQPVGSPLSLECTVEGTSNPNLYWYRQAAGRGLQLLFYSVGIGQISSEVPQNLSASRPQDRQFILSSKKLLLSDSGFYLCAWSILGTGYGYTFGSGTRLTVV.